This entry features one T cell receptor (beta chain) sequence. Sequencing was performed with immunoSEQ multiplex PCR; in TCRdb, only in-frame clones are kept and a portion is missing. This sample has approximately 150,000 clones, with 70% to 80% found just once. CDR3 length: 15 residues. The V gene's germline CDR1 is SGHTA and CDR2 FQGNSA. Trimming took 4 bases from V and 6 from J; bases not matched to a gene: 6. These data belong to a study of blood T cell repertoires in COVID-19. Study as a whole: The study drew acute and convalescent COVID-19 samples from the United States, Italy and Spain.

Ages ranged from roughly 18 to 100 years, with residence in 20 to 30 US areas. The sample was PBMCs or T cells enriched from blood (not recorded which). The chain combines TRBV7-2 with TRBJ2-2, with 9 bases matching TRBD2. This TCR came from a woman in her seventies in a cohort exposed to, infected with or recovered from COVID-19 (not recorded which). The CDR3 sequence: CASSWRLAGSGELFF. The CDR3 DNA reads as TGTGCCAGCAGCTGGCGGCTAGCGGGGTCCGGGGAGCTGTTTTTT.